This T cell receptor (beta chain) was obtained from a study of T cells in Graves' hyperthyroidism and ophthalmopathy (dated by TCRdb to between 2017 and 2020). Concerning the study at large: Peripheral blood samples were taken at initial diagnosis, before any treatment was given. TCR V-J signatures able to tell the groups apart were searched for in a discovery cohort of 90 to 100 patients, of whom around 42 had Graves' ophthalmopathy and roughly 57 had stable Graves' hyperthyroidism. Prospective prediction of ophthalmopathy was tested in an independent validation cohort consisting of some 19 hyperthyroidism patients and approximately 16 patients who later progressed to ophthalmopathy. For training and testing, the 100 patients in the discovery cohort were randomly divided in a 7:3 ratio. In about six Graves' hyperthyroidism patients, the study also compared T-cell repertoires from thyroid tissue with T-cell repertoires from blood. Following sampling, methimazole starting at 30 mg daily was given to hyperthyroidism patients, and high-dose intravenous methylprednisolone was given to ophthalmopathy patients. According to the paper, TCR Vbeta CDR3 sequencing was carried out on over 130 peripheral blood samples, which came from 40 to 45 ophthalmopathy, 75 to 80 hyperthyroidism and around 17 progressor patients. Findings and caveats that apply to the study as a whole: During validation, the model predicted progression to ophthalmopathy a median of around 7 months ahead of onset, with around 71% sensitivity and 72% to 85% specificity. Sample size was not statistically predetermined, and blinding of investigators to group allocation was not performed. Most expanded thyroid clonotypes (frequency above 0.001) were also detected in blood, a finding suggesting that blood repertoires may reflect thyroid immune responses. A model built on a 13 V-J signature distinguished ophthalmopathy from stable hyperthyroidism, reaching 85% to 90% sensitivity and around 81% specificity in cross-validation and 80%/75% in testing.

This clonotype was found a few times. There is no known antigen for this receptor. Base quality data are lacking; no much larger clone is found one base away. Ophthalmopathy patients had moderately to severely active disease, with a Clinical Activity Score of 3 or more, a NOSPECS grade of 4 or more, and a disease duration of less than 3 months. Patients with uncontrolled infections, other autoimmune diseases, pregnancy or lactation were excluded. Diagnoses relied on clinical symptoms, serum thyroxine and TRAb, thyroid ultrasound and orbital computed tomography. Ficoll-Paque density gradient centrifugation was used to isolate PBMCs from about 10 ml of fresh peripheral blood. Trizol reagent was used to extract total RNA, and RNA quality was then checked on an Agilent 2100 Bioanalyzer. The TCR beta CDR3 regions were amplified from the RNA transcripts. For the first round of RT-PCR on the TCR CDR3, the HTBI primer set was used together with the Qiagen OneStep RT-PCR kit. Libraries were constructed in a second round of multiplex PCR, after which size selection and purification were performed. Paired-end sequencing of the libraries was performed with 100 bp reads on an Illumina HiSeq2000. In the source study's methods: Raw data were processed with SOAPnuke, discarding reads with adapters, uncalled bases, mean Phred below 15, or no exact constant-primer or identifier match. COPE v1.2.5 was used to merge the high-quality paired reads, and each unique nucleotide sequence was defined as a clonotype. MiTCR v1.1 was used to align the clonotypes against IMGT TRBV, TRBD and TRBJ reference segments. The analysis included only V-J combinations with a frequency above 0.0001, which together covered around 99% of the repertoires. A TCS score was defined as the ratio between F50 (clonal expansion) and ExV (chaos), using BLOSUM62-based TCRdist between CDR3 peptides within each V-J. Welch's t-statistics and random forest reduced 500 to 650 V-J features to 13, which were used in a naive Bayes classifier (R e1071). Using fastp trimming at Q25 and MiXCR clonotype assembly, TCRdb reanalyzed the public sequencing data and kept in-frame beta chains. Rows with a matching CDR3 protein are joined into one entry that keeps the most common DNA and genes. The V and J calls here are based on TCRdb, not the publication. For this sample there are fewer than 250,000 distinct CDR3 sequences; 16% appear just once. 25% to 30% of the sample lies in the top ten.

This sequence originates from a woman under 30 with Graves' ophthalmopathy. Material: blood.

The CDR3 corresponds to CSVPTGGHGNSPLHF. The base sequence is TGCAGTGTTCCGACAGGGGGCCACGGGAATTCACCCCTCCACTTT. The chain employs TRBV20-1 and TRBJ1-6, and 10 junction bases match TRBD1. V is cut back by 7 bases and J by 7 bases, with 10 bases in the junction unmatched. Via the germline V gene (reference sequence), CDR1 is DFQATT and CDR2 SNEGSKA. The CDR3 measures 15 amino acids from cysteine to phenylalanine. Just the 45-base CDR3 DNA is kept, in frame starting at base 1.